This T cell receptor (beta chain) was documented in a study of PD-L1 blockade in urothelial cancer. As for the study in general: Prior regimens of chemotherapy numbered 0 to 3 per patient.

Whole-study results and caveats: Below-median blood TCR clonality before treatment forecast better survival.

Libraries were prepared by immunoSEQ multiplex PCR; TCRdb keeps only in-frame clonotypes and omits some of them. The sample records roughly 95,000 clones, more than 75% being singletons. CDR1 is LNHDA and CDR2 is SQIVND in the germline V gene (reference sequence). The CDR3 runs to 15 residues. Unmatched junction bases numbered 9, after V lost 6 bases and J lost 5 bases. Of note for this clone: Its antigen is not identified.

Documented time point: pretreatment peripheral blood. The starting material was PBMCs, obtained around atezolizumab (anti-PD-L1) treatment. V is TRBV19 and J is TRBJ2-5, with 10 bases that match TRBD2. This receptor was obtained from a man in his fifties or sixties with urothelial cancer. This CDR3 reads CASRPGTSVGETQYF. In DNA, the CDR3 is TGTGCCAGTAGACCCGGGACTAGCGTTGGGGAGACCCAGTACTTC.